The 5 T cell receptor beta chains given below trace back to one sample, sequenced in a study of metastatic and nonmetastatic thyroid tumors. Patients had received no treatment of any kind before thyroid surgery. Using MiXCR, TCRdb reanalyzed the PCR reads. The sample holds some 20,000 clones, 9% to 15% seen once. The specimen sequenced was blood. The receptor source for this set is a male donor with papillary thyroid cancer or a benign thyroid nodule (not recorded which). Some clones in this sample may be carry-over from other donors' samples.

This clone was counted only a few times. This chain links TRBV28 with TRBJ2-2; D may be TRBD2 (7 bases). There are 14 residues in the CDR3. V gave up 8 bases and J gave up 4 bases, with 14 bases separating them. CDR1 MDHEN and CDR2 SYDVKM come from the germline V gene. The CDR3 sequence: CASARGGGTGELFF. The CDR3 DNA sequence: TGTGCCAGCGCGAGGGGAGGGGGCACCGGGGAGCTGTTTTTT.

The genes are TRBV24-1 and TRBJ2-1, with D possibly matching TRBD1 (5 bases). The CDR3 length is 15 residues. CDR1 is KGHDR and CDR2 is SFDVKD in the germline V gene. Trimming left V 3 bases short and J 3 bases short, with 11 bases between. Written as DNA, the CDR3 is TGTGCCACCAGTGATGACCCTGACAGCTACAATGAGCAGTTCTTC. Protein sequence: CATSDDPDSYNEQFF.

This clone was observed at least ten times. V gene TRBV3-1 combines with J gene TRBJ2-2; no firm D call. Trimming shortened V by 4 bases and J by 2 bases, and 14 bases separated the two germline ends. The CDR3 is 16 residues long. Germline CDR1 reads LGHDT; CDR2 reads YNNKEL (reference sequence). The CDR3 here is CASSRTKVSNTGELFF. In nucleotides, the CDR3 is TGTGCCAGCAGCCGGACGAAGGTGAGCAACACCGGGGAGCTGTTTTTT.

This clone has only a few counts. The chain has TRBV6-1 and TRBJ1-2, with D perhaps matching TRBD1 (6 bases). V was pared by 1 base and J by 8 bases, with 14 bases between. Germline values: CDR1 MNHNS, CDR2 SASEGT. The CDR3 sequence is 14 residues long. This chain's CDR3 is CASSEGYRVDGYTF. The CDR3 bases are TGTGCCAGCAGTGAAGGTTACAGGGTAGACGGCTACACCTTC.

The table lists this clone with many counts. The rearrangement links TRBV20-1 to TRBJ2-3; TRBD2 might be the D (5 bases). V lost 0 bases to trimming and J lost 8 bases, with 6 bases between them. CDR1 is DFQATT, CDR2 SNEGSKA, per germline (reference sequence). The CDR3 runs 11 residues. The DNA of the CDR3 is TGCAGTGCTAGAGACGGGGTTACGCAGTATTTT. Protein product: CSARDGVTQYF.